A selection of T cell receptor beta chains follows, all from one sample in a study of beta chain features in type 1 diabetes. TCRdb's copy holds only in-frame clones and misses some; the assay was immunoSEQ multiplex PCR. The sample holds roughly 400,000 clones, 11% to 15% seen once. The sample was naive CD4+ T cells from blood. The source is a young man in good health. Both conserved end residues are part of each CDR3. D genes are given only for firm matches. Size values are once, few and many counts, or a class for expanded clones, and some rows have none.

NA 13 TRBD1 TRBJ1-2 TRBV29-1 CSAFRAGGGGYTF TGCAGCGCCTTCAGGGCAGGGGGCGGTGGCTACACCTTC
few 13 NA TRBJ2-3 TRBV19 CASSIQFTDTQYF TGTGCCAGTAGTATCCAGTTCACAGATACGCAGTATTTT
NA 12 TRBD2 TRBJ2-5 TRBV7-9 CASSPNDGGKYF TGTGCCAGCAGCCCAAACGACGGGGGGAAGTACTTC
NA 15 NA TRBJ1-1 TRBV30 CAWSWGRSMNTEAFF TGTGCCTGGAGTTGGGGCAGGTCCATGAACACTGAAGCTTTCTTT
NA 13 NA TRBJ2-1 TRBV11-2 CASSLAGAGEQFF TGTGCCAGCAGCTTAGCGGGAGCGGGCGAGCAGTTCTTC
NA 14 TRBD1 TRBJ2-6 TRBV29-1 CSAGTGAGANVLTF TGCAGCGCCGGGACAGGCGCTGGGGCCAACGTCCTGACTTTC
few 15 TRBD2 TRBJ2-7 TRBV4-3 CASSHSSGGPWEQYF TGCGCCAGCAGCCATTCTAGCGGGGGGCCTTGGGAGCAGTACTTC
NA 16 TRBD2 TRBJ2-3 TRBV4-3 CASSHHGGGDTDTQYF TGCGCCAGCAGCCACCACGGGGGGGGCGACACAGATACGCAGTATTTT
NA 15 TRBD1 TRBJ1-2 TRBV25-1 CASSPWGQAPHGYTF TGTGCCAGCAGCCCCTGGGGACAGGCCCCTCATGGCTACACCTTC
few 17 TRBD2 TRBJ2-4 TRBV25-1 CASSEGSGATRRDIQYF TGTGCCAGCAGTGAAGGAAGCGGGGCAACGAGGCGGGACATTCAGTACTTC
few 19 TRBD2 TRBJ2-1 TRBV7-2 CASGYPGLAGQPKYNEQFF TGTGCCAGCGGCTATCCGGGACTAGCGGGACAACCGAAATACAATGAGCAGTTCTTC